These 24 T cell receptor beta chains came from one sample sequenced in a study of blood T cell repertoires in COVID-19 (dated by TCRdb to the early 2020s). The library was produced with the immunoSEQ multiplex PCR assay. TCRdb carries this immuneACCESS record with in-frame sequences only. Its versions omit some clonotypes, under half of them owing to an unresolved V gene in the studies checked, with the rest unexplained. This sample holds about 280,000 clones; roughly 85% were observed only once. Of the sample, 5.5% to 7% is held by the ten largest clones. The sample comprised PBMCs or T cells enriched from blood (not recorded which). These receptors were obtained from a woman in her 40s who had recovered from COVID-19.

The V call is TRBV4-1, the J call TRBJ2-7; the match to TRBD1 covers 12 bases. This CDR3 is built from 15 residues. V shed 3 bases and J 7 bases; nucleotides not matched to a gene: 7. Germline CDR1 is MGHRA and CDR2 is YSYEKL. The CDR3 sequence: CASSQGTGGIWEQYF. The CDR3 DNA reads TGCGCCAGCAGCCAGGGGACAGGGGGCATTTGGGAGCAGTACTTC.

The J gene is TRBJ2-7, the V gene TRBV5-1, with 11 positions matching TRBD2. With V trimmed by 0 bases and J by 0 bases, 5 bases remained unmatched. The germline V gene has CDR1 SGHRS and CDR2 YFSETQ. The CDR3 runs to 17 residues. CDR3 coding DNA: TGCGCCAGCAGCTTGGGACTAGCGGGGATACCCTCCTACGAGCAGTACTTC. Its translation is CASSLGLAGIPSYEQYF.

The CDR3 sequence is CASSPSGDNQPQHF. CDR3 bases: TGTGCCAGCTCACCCTCAGGGGACAATCAGCCCCAGCATTTT. The chain couples TRBV18 to TRBJ1-5, with D perhaps TRBD1 (6 bases). Germline CDR1 is KGHSH and CDR2 is LQKENI. The V and J ends lost 3 bases and 3 bases respectively, with 9 bases between them. The CDR3 consists of 14 residues.

J is TRBJ1-4 and V is TRBV25-1; TRBD1 aligns across 7 bases. The CDR3 is 16 residues long. Trimming at V came to 0 bases and at J to 8 bases, leaving 9 bases not matched to a gene. In germline, CDR1 is MGHDK, CDR2 SYGVNS. This CDR3 reads CASSEYRQGGKEKLFF. In DNA, the CDR3 is TGTGCCAGCAGTGAATATAGACAGGGTGGGAAGGAAAAACTGTTTTTT.

The chain links TRBV7-9 to TRBJ1-3, with D perhaps TRBD1 (6 bases). Per germline, CDR1 SEHNR and CDR2 FQNEAQ (reference sequence). The length of the CDR3 is 17 residues. The germline V and J ends were trimmed by 2 bases and 0 bases, with 14 bases remaining between them. The chain's CDR3 is CASSLIGQLSSGNTIYF. The CDR3 DNA reads TGTGCCAGCAGCTTAATCGGACAGCTAAGCTCTGGAAACACCATATATTTT.

This chain joins TRBV28 and TRBJ2-7; the D is unclear. Germline values: CDR1 MDHEN, CDR2 SYDVKM. CDR3 length equals 13 residues. V lost 6 bases and J lost 4, with 13 bases in between. The CDR3 region has the DNA TGTGCCAGCAGCCAGTCGCCCAAGTACGAGCAGTACTTC. It is translated as CASSQSPKYEQYF.

V is TRBV19 and J is TRBJ2-3; 12 bases are a match to TRBD1. CDR1 is LNHDA, CDR2 SQIVND, per germline (reference sequence). The CDR3 covers 14 residues. Trimming removed 3 bases from V and 11 bases from J; junction bases left unmatched: 6. The CDR3 DNA follows: TGTGCCAGTAGTATGGGGACAGGGGGCAGGAAGCAGTATTTT. It specifies CASSMGTGGRKQYF.

The chain uses TRBV3-1 (or the pseudogene TRBV3-2) and TRBJ2-5; D is ambiguous. This CDR3 comprises 15 residues. Germline assignment: CDR1 LGHDT and CDR2 YNNKEL (reference sequence). Deletions cut 0 bases from V and 2 bases from J, with 10 bases between. CDR3 DNA: TGTGCCAGCAGCCAAGACGCAGGCCTACAAGAGACCCAGTACTTC. Translating gives CASSQDAGLQETQYF.

The V call is TRBV12-3 or TRBV12-4, the J call TRBJ2-5; D is possibly TRBD1 (7 bases). The germline V and J ends were trimmed by 5 bases and 6 bases, with 13 bases remaining between them. This CDR3 spans 13 amino acids. The CDR3 reads CASSQGGVKTQYF. The CDR3, as DNA: TGTGCCAGCAGTCAGGGGGGCGTGAAGACCCAGTACTTC.

The V gene is TRBV7-6, the J gene TRBJ2-1; D not resolved. CDR1 and CDR2 from the germline V gene are SGHVS and FNYEAQ. Trimming left V 5 bases short and J 4 bases short, with 15 bases between. This CDR3 region has 15 residues. In nucleotides, the CDR3 is TGTGCCAGCAGCCCTCTTAGCCAATCTTACAATGAGCAGTTCTTC. It codes for CASSPLSQSYNEQFF.

This clone has just a few counts. V usage is TRBV7-6 and J usage is TRBJ2-3; 11 bases are shared with TRBD2. Looked up from germline, CDR1 is SGHVS and CDR2 is FNYEAQ. V lost 5 bases, J lost 6 bases, and 4 bases stayed unmatched. There are 14 residues in the CDR3. DNA of the CDR3: TGTGCCAGCAGCCAGGGACTAGCGGCCGATACGCAGTATTTT. Its translation is CASSQGLAADTQYF.

The chain is built from TRBV7-2 and TRBJ2-7, with 7 bases lining up with TRBD1. Unmatched junction bases numbered 6, after V lost 4 bases and J lost 6 bases. There are 13 residues in the CDR3. The germline V gene encodes CDR1 SGHTA and CDR2 FQGNSA. The CDR3 spells CASSSDRRTEQYF. The DNA of the CDR3 is TGTGCCAGCAGCTCGGACAGGCGGACCGAGCAGTACTTC.

V is TRBV28 and J is TRBJ2-7; 7 nucleotides match TRBD1. V lost 2 bases, J lost 0 bases, and 4 bases stayed unmatched. From germline, CDR1 is MDHEN and CDR2 SYDVKM. This CDR3 is 15 amino acids long. CDR3 loop: CASSLQGDGSYEQYF. The DNA of the CDR3 is TGTGCCAGCAGTTTACAGGGGGACGGCTCCTACGAGCAGTACTTC.

The chain is built from TRBV28 and TRBJ2-5; TRBD2 might be the D (6 bases). The germline CDR1 and CDR2 sequences are MDHEN and SYDVKM. The CDR3 spans 14 residues. V shed 6 bases and J shed 1 base, with 12 bases lying between them. Written as DNA, the CDR3 is TGTGCCAGCAGCCTATGGGAGGTCCAAGAGACCCAGTACTTC. It encodes CASSLWEVQETQYF.

This chain joins TRBV28 and TRBJ1-2, with D unclear. This CDR3 region has 13 residues. The V end was cut by 9 bases, the J end by 8 bases, with 19 bases between. CDR1 is MDHEN and CDR2 is SYDVKM in the germline V gene. The CDR3 DNA is TGTGCCAGTCGACGGGTCCTAATTGAGGGCTACACCTTC. Protein product: CASRRVLIEGYTF.

The rearrangement uses TRBV28 and TRBJ1-2; 8 positions agree with TRBD1. In germline, CDR1 is MDHEN, CDR2 SYDVKM. J gave up 4 bases and V 3 bases, and 4 bases lay outside the gene matches. The length of the CDR3 is 14 residues. This CDR3 is CASSFARGPYGYTF. In DNA, the CDR3 is TGTGCCAGCAGTTTTGCCAGGGGGCCCTATGGCTACACCTTC.

The V and J genes are TRBV30 and TRBJ1-2, with TRBD1 matching 10 bases. With 3 bases clipped from V and 6 bases from J, the junction kept 1 base outside the gene matches. The CDR3 has 12 residues. Germline assignment: CDR1 GTSNPN and CDR2 SVGIG (reference sequence). CDR3 sequence (DNA): TGTGCCTGGAGGACAGGGGGCGATGGCTACACCTTC. Its protein product is CAWRTGGDGYTF.

The chain couples TRBV7-9 to TRBJ1-2; D is ambiguous. With 5 bases removed from V and 4 bases from J, the gap between germline ends came to 11 bases. The germline CDR1 and CDR2 sequences are SEHNR and FQNEAQ (reference sequence). The length of the CDR3 is 13 residues. CDR3: CASSLGKAYGYTF. In nucleotides, the CDR3 is TGTGCCAGCAGCCTCGGGAAGGCCTATGGCTACACCTTC.

This clone was found once. The genes are TRBV13 and TRBJ1-5; D is unclear. The germline V and J ends were trimmed by 0 bases and 1 base, with 4 bases remaining between them. Per the germline V gene, CDR1 is PRHDT and CDR2 is FYEKMQ (reference sequence). The CDR3 extends over 14 amino acids. This chain's CDR3 is CASSLGGSNQPQHF. The CDR3 bases are TGTGCCAGCAGCTTAGGTGGCAGCAATCAGCCCCAGCATTTT. Variable domain in full (rest from reference TRBV13 and TRBJ1-5): AAGVIQSPRHLIKEKRETATLKCYPIPRHDTVYWYQQGPGQDPQFLISFYEKMQSDKGSIPDRFSAQQFSDYHSELNMSSLELGDSALYFCASSLGGSNQPQHFGDGTRLSIL.

CDR3 coding DNA: TGTGCCACGAGCGGGGGCACAGATACGCAGTATTTT. Translating it yields CATSGGTDTQYF. The chain joins TRBV3-1 (or the pseudogene TRBV3-2) to TRBJ2-3; 7 bases are a match to TRBD2. The CDR3 has 12 residues. V was pared by 10 bases and J by 1 base, with 2 bases of the junction left unmatched. The germline CDR1 and CDR2 sequences are LGHDT and YNNKEL (reference sequence).

This chain connects TRBV5-1 to TRBJ1-6; D remains unclear. The germline gives CDR1 SGHRS, CDR2 YFSETQ. The CDR3 is 13 residues long. V was pared by 0 bases and J by 7 bases, with 5 bases between. The DNA of the CDR3 is TGCGCCAGCAGCTTGGACAGCAATTCACCCCTCCACTTT. Its translation is CASSLDSNSPLHF. Filled out from reference TRBV5-1 and TRBJ1-6, the complete variable domain reads KAGVTQTPRYLIKTRGQQVTLSCSPISGHRSVSWYQQTPGQGLQFLFEYFSETQRNKGNFPGRFSGRQFSNSRSEMNVSTLELGDSALYLCASSLDSNSPLHFGNGTRLTVT.

This chain links TRBV5-1 with TRBJ1-1, with D perhaps matching TRBD1 (5 bases). V was trimmed by 0 bases and J by 3 bases, leaving 9 bases between them. CDR3 length: 14 amino acids. Germline V lookup: CDR1 SGHRS, CDR2 YFSETQ. The CDR3 DNA follows: TGCGCCAGCAGCTTGGCTCCGGGGGACACTGAAGCTTTCTTT. It is translated as CASSLAPGDTEAFF.

The chain is built from TRBV7-2 and TRBJ1-2; TRBD1 agrees at 8 bases. The V and J ends lost 5 bases and 6 bases, in that order; junction bases with no gene match: 5. Germline V lookup: CDR1 SGHTA, CDR2 FQGNSA. The CDR3 has 13 residues. The CDR3 protein is CASSRPTGDGYTF. The CDR3 bases are TGTGCCAGCAGCCGTCCGACAGGGGATGGCTACACCTTC.

The J gene is TRBJ2-3, the V gene TRBV30, with no clear D. V lost 0 bases and J 2 bases, leaving 9 bases between the germline ends. This CDR3 region has 14 residues. Germline V gives CDR1 GTSNPN, CDR2 SVGIG (reference sequence). The CDR3: CAWSVLPNTDTQYF. The CDR3 DNA reads as TGTGCCTGGAGTGTATTACCTAACACAGATACGCAGTATTTT.